The 18 T cell receptor beta chains listed next were all sequenced from one sample in a study of OX40 agonist ivuxolimab in advanced cancers. Method: immunoSEQ multiplex PCR; TCRdb's copy keeps in-frame clones and lacks some. The sample includes fewer than 20,000 clones, 73% of them seen just once. Sequenced here: CD4+ or CD8+ T cells sorted from blood, sampled in a trial of the OX40 agonist ivuxolimab. All receptors derive from an adult with an advanced solid tumor such as melanoma, head and neck, liver or kidney cancer.

The genes are TRBV15 and TRBJ1-1, with D uncertain. CDR1 LNHNV and CDR2 YYDKDF come from the germline V gene (reference sequence). The CDR3 consists of 17 residues. The V and J ends lost 0 bases and 0 bases respectively, with 14 bases between them. CDR3 amino acids: CATSRDRSAGMNTEAFF. The CDR3 DNA reads as TGTGCCACCAGCAGAGATAGGTCAGCGGGGATGAACACTGAAGCTTTCTTT.

This clone was observed once. The V and J genes are TRBV7-9 and TRBJ2-2, with D unclear. The CDR3 is made up of 15 amino acids. The V gene lost 0 bases and the J gene lost 6 bases, with 11 bases spanning the gap. CDR1 is SEHNR and CDR2 is FQNEAQ in the germline V gene (reference sequence). The CDR3 sequence is CASSLALSPPGELFF. In DNA form, the CDR3 reads TGTGCCAGCAGCTTAGCTCTGTCCCCACCCGGGGAGCTGTTTTTT.

The chain uses TRBV28 and TRBJ2-2; no reliable D call. The V and J ends lost 6 bases and 5 bases respectively, with 13 bases between them. The CDR3 extends over 14 amino acids. Germline CDR1 reads MDHEN; CDR2 reads SYDVKM. The CDR3 sequence: CASSPKMVTGELFF. CDR3 in DNA: TGTGCCAGCAGCCCAAAGATGGTGACCGGGGAGCTGTTTTTT.

The V and J genes are TRBV7-9 and TRBJ2-7; D perhaps matches TRBD2 (5 bases). Trimming took off 1 base at V and 7 bases at J, with 11 bases between the two ends. The germline V gene has CDR1 SEHNR and CDR2 FQNEAQ (reference sequence). CDR3 length: 13 residues. The CDR3 sequence: CASSLGGVSEQYF. CDR3 coding DNA: TGTGCCAGCAGCTTAGGGGGAGTAAGTGAGCAGTACTTC. Looking up the rest from reference TRBV7-9 and TRBJ2-7 gives the full variable domain: DTGVSQNPRHKITKRGQNVTFRCDPISEHNRLYWYRQTLGQGPEFLTYFQNEAQLEKSRLLSDRFSAERPKGSFSTLEIQRTEQGDSAMYLCASSLGGVSEQYFGPGTRLTVT.

This chain uses TRBV6-1 with TRBJ2-7; D tentatively fits TRBD1 or TRBD2 (5 bases each). The length of the CDR3 is 14 residues. Germline values: CDR1 MNHNS, CDR2 SASEGT. V was trimmed by 2 bases and J by 7 bases, leaving 15 bases between them. This chain's CDR3 is CASSELRGGWEQYF. The CDR3 region has the DNA TGTGCCAGCAGTGAATTGAGGGGTGGTTGGGAGCAGTACTTC.

As DNA, the CDR3 is TGCAGCGTTGAAGGAGGAAGCGGGCGGGAACTCCGAGTAGAGACCCAGTACTTC. Translation gives CSVEGGSGRELRVETQYF. V usage is TRBV29-1 and J usage is TRBJ2-5, with D possibly matching TRBD2 (6 bases). Germline V CDR1 and CDR2: SQVTM, ANQGSEA. The CDR3 loop spans 18 amino acids. Trimming took 1 base from V and 4 from J, leaving 25 bases between them.

Written as DNA, the CDR3 is TGTGCCACCAGCAGGAAGCGGGAGGGCCAGATCGAGCAGTTCTTC. This codes for CATSRKREGQIEQFF. The V and J genes are TRBV15 and TRBJ2-1, with 10 bases aligning to TRBD2. Germline V gene data show CDR1 as LNHNV and CDR2 as YYDKDF (reference sequence). Trimming at V came to 3 bases and at J to 10 bases, leaving 9 bases not matched to a gene. The CDR3 is 15 residues long.

The chain uses TRBV7-2 and TRBJ2-3; D is perhaps TRBD2 (6 bases). V shed 1 base and J shed 14 bases, with 13 bases lying between them. The CDR3 totals 12 residues. CDR1 is SGHTA and CDR2 is FQGNSA in the germline V gene. For the CDR3, the DNA is TGTGCCAGCAGCTTAGGGGCGGGATATTGGTATTTT. It yields the protein CASSLGAGYWYF.

J is TRBJ2-3 and V is TRBV11-3, with 9 nucleotides matching TRBD1. V was clipped by 7 bases and J by 4 bases; unmatched bases: 9. The germline CDR1 and CDR2 sequences are SGHNT and YENEEA. The CDR3 spans 15 residues. This CDR3 reads CASTGRDRDADTQYF. CDR3 DNA: TGTGCCAGCACCGGCCGGGACAGGGACGCAGATACGCAGTATTTT.

This chain uses TRBV6-5 with TRBJ2-3, with D possibly being TRBD1 (5 bases). Germline assignment: CDR1 MNHEY and CDR2 SVGAGI. This CDR3 region has 14 residues. With 2 bases removed from V and 4 bases from J, the gap between germline ends came to 10 bases. This CDR3 reads CASSYGLGADTQYF. CDR3 sequence (DNA): TGTGCCAGCAGTTACGGGCTAGGGGCAGATACGCAGTATTTT.

This chain connects TRBV5-1 to TRBJ2-1, with 10 bases that match TRBD2. J gave up 8 bases and V 4 bases, and 9 bases lay outside the gene matches. The CDR3 sequence is 15 residues long. CDR1 is SGHRS, CDR2 YFSETQ, per germline. CDR3 in DNA: TGCGCCAGCAGCCCAGCGGGAGGGCCCGGTTATGAGCAGTTCTTC. Protein product: CASSPAGGPGYEQFF.

V is TRBV19 and J is TRBJ2-3; the match to TRBD2 covers 10 bases. Germline V gene sequence: CDR1 LNHDA, CDR2 SQIVND (reference sequence). This CDR3 spans 18 amino acids. V was clipped by 3 bases and J by 6 bases; unmatched bases: 15. The CDR3 DNA sequence: TGTGCCAGTAGTATGCCCCATCTAGCGGGAGATTTTGATGATACGCAGTATTTT. Its translation: CASSMPHLAGDFDDTQYF. The entire variable domain, with the rest obtained from reference TRBV19 and TRBJ2-3, is as follows: DGGITQSPKYLFRKEGQNVTLSCEQNLNHDAMYWYRQDPGQGLRLIYYSQIVNDFQKGDIAEGYSVSREKKESFPLTVTSAQKNPTAFYLCASSMPHLAGDFDDTQYFGPGTRLTVL.

This clone is categorized as medium-sized (0.01 to 0.1%). The chain uses TRBV7-3 and TRBJ2-7, with 10 bases aligning to TRBD2. Germline V lookup: CDR1 SGHTA, CDR2 FQGTGA. The CDR3 has 15 amino acids. The ends lost 4 bases at V and 2 bases at J; junction bases unmatched: 5. CDR3 nucleotides: TGTGCCAGCAGCTCCCTGGGGACTAGCGCCTACGAGCAGTACTTC. Its protein is CASSSLGTSAYEQYF.

This sequence joins TRBV9 and TRBJ2-3; tentatively, D is TRBD2 (5 bases). This CDR3 has 17 amino acids. Looked up from germline, CDR1 is SGDLS and CDR2 is YYNGEE. The V gene lost 4 bases and the J gene lost 0 bases, with 18 bases spanning the gap. The CDR3 DNA sequence: TGTGCCAGCAGCCTAAGCCGTAGCGTAGCGAGCACAGATACGCAGTATTTT. This translates into CASSLSRSVASTDTQYF.

This clone qualifies as medium-sized. This chain links TRBV18 with TRBJ2-7; 12 nucleotides agree with TRBD2. This CDR3 region has 19 residues. From germline, CDR1 is KGHSH and CDR2 LQKENI. The trim removed 1 base at V and 3 bases at J, leaving 13 bases unmatched. CDR3 nucleotide sequence: TGTGCCAGCTCACCACGAGTTTTACTAGCGGGAGGCGGGAGCTACGAGCAGTACTTC. Protein product: CASSPRVLLAGGGSYEQYF.

The V call is TRBV11-2, the J call TRBJ1-2; 12 bases fit TRBD1. The CDR3 is 19 amino acids. Germline V CDR1 and CDR2: SGHAT, FQNNGV. The ends lost 1 base at V and 4 bases at J; junction bases unmatched: 13. CDR3 protein: CASSLGSNMGQGALYGYTF. CDR3 in DNA: TGTGCCAGCAGCTTAGGATCCAATATGGGACAGGGGGCCCTCTATGGCTACACCTTC.

There are a few counts of this clone. The V gene is TRBV6-1, the J gene TRBJ1-2; D is uncertain. V was shortened by 6 bases and J by 0 bases, with 14 bases between the two germline ends. Germline V CDR1 and CDR2: MNHNS, SASEGT. This CDR3 is 15 amino acids long. For the CDR3, the DNA is TGTGCCAGCAGGGAGAGAATAGGGACTAACTATGGCTACACCTTC. Protein product: CASRERIGTNYGYTF.

V and J are TRBV27 and TRBJ2-3; a weak D match, TRBD2 (5 bases). Germline values: CDR1 MNHEY, CDR2 SMNVEV (reference sequence). V was clipped by 6 bases and J by 1 base, with 14 bases between them. The CDR3 has 15 residues. CDR3 nucleotide sequence: TGTGCCAGCAGAATGACTACAACCGGCACAGATACGCAGTATTTT. Translating it yields CASRMTTTGTDTQYF.